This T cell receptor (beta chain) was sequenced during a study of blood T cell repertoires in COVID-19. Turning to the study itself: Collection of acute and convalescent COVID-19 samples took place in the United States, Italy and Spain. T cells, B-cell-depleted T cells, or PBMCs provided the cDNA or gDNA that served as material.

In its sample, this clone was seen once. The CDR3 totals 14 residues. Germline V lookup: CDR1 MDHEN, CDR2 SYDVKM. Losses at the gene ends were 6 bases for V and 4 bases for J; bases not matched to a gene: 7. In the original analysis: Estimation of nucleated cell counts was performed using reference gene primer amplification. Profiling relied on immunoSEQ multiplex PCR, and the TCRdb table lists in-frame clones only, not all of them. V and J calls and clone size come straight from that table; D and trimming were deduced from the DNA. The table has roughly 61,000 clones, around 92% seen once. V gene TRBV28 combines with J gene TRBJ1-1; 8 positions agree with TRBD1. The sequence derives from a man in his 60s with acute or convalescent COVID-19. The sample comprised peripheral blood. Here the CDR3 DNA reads TGTGCCAGCAGGCAACAGGGGGAGGTCACTGAAGCTTTCTTT. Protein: CASRQQGEVTEAFF. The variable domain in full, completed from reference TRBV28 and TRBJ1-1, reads DVKVTQSSRYLVKRTGEKVFLECVQDMDHENMFWYRQDPGLGLRLIYFSYDVKMKEKGDIPEGYSVSREKKERFSLILESASTNQTSMYLCASRQQGEVTEAFFGQGTRLTVV.